The table lists the clone carrying this T cell receptor beta chain with a count of one. Clones were sequenced by immunoSEQ multiplex PCR, and TCRdb holds only the in-frame ones, with some missing. The sample lists tens of thousands of clones; roughly 90% were seen once. This record belongs to a study of T cell changes during pregnancy in multiple sclerosis. Germline CDR1 and CDR2: SEHNR and FQNEAQ (reference sequence). CDR3 length equals 15 residues. V dropped 5 bases and J dropped 4 bases, with 17 bases sitting between them. The source was CD8+ T cells from peripheral blood mononuclear cells, collected before pregnancy. The TCR originated in a female donor with multiple sclerosis, enrolled in a pregnancy study. The chain carries TRBV7-9 and TRBJ1-1; TRBD1 might be the D (5 bases). CDR3 in amino acids: CASSGNGGAGTEAFF. Written as DNA, the CDR3 is TGTGCCAGCAGCGGGAACGGGGGAGCAGGCACTGAAGCTTTCTTT.